This is a list of T cell receptor beta chains from one sample in a study of shared clonotypes between healthy human individuals. The assay was immunoSEQ multiplex PCR, and TCRdb's table has in-frame clones only and misses some. The sample yields approximately 1,500,000 clones, 96% seen once. The sample taken for sequencing was naive CD4+ T cells sorted from blood. The receptors stem from a young man in good health. Each CDR3 is given with its conserved first and last residue. The D gene is left open where the match is weak. Only some rows state a clone size, as once, few, many or a class for expanded clones.

V gene	clone size	D gene	J gene	CDR3 protein	CDR3 DNA
TRBV11-2	-	-	TRBJ2-1	CASSLTSYEQFF	TGTGCCAGCAGCCTGACTAGTTATGAGCAGTTCTTC
TRBV28	-	-	TRBJ1-5	CASSLPDAGGNQPQHF	TGTGCCAGCAGTTTACCTGACGCAGGCGGGAATCAGCCCCAGCATTTT
TRBV5-1	-	TRBD1	TRBJ2-7	CASSPRTGLSDEQYF	TGCGCCAGCAGCCCACGGACAGGGTTAAGTGACGAGCAGTACTTC
TRBV6-5	-	-	TRBJ2-1	CASTRPGLSYNEQFF	TGTGCCAGCACCCGACCGGGACTCTCCTACAATGAGCAGTTCTTC
TRBV7-9	-	TRBD1	TRBJ2-1	CASSRLRDRGSNEQFF	TGTGCCAGCAGTCGTCTCCGAGACAGGGGGTCCAATGAGCAGTTCTTC
TRBV2	-	-	TRBJ2-1	CASNIGFSYNEQFF	TGTGCCAGCAATATTGGATTCTCCTACAATGAGCAGTTCTTC
TRBV18	-	-	TRBJ2-7	CASSPRQTYEQYF	TGTGCCAGCTCACCGCGACAGACCTACGAGCAGTACTTC
TRBV5-3	-	-	TRBJ1-1	CARSIHKTGNTEAFF	TGTGCCAGAAGCATACACAAGACAGGGAACACTGAAGCTTTCTTT
TRBV10-3	-	-	TRBJ1-2	CASTGTSYGYTF	TGTGCCAGCACAGGGACTTCCTATGGCTACACCTTC
TRBV4-3	-	TRBD2	TRBJ2-3	CASSQNSLAGTTDTQYF	TGCGCCAGCAGCCAAAATAGCCTAGCGGGAACCACAGATACGCAGTATTTT
TRBV5-1	-	-	TRBJ2-5	CASSPIQGPGETQYF	TGCGCCAGCAGCCCCATACAGGGCCCCGGGGAGACCCAGTACTTC
TRBV9	-	TRBD2	TRBJ2-7	CASSAGNRLAELYEQYF	TGTGCCAGCAGCGCCGGTAATCGACTAGCGGAGCTCTACGAGCAGTACTTC
TRBV7-8	-	TRBD2	TRBJ2-7	CASRSLAGENYEQYF	TGTGCCAGCAGATCGCTAGCGGGAGAGAACTACGAGCAGTACTTC
TRBV4-1	-	-	TRBJ1-1	CASSQGAGLMNTEAFF	TGCGCCAGCAGCCAAGGGGCAGGGCTCATGAACACTGAAGCTTTCTTT
TRBV9	-	-	TRBJ1-2	CASRPGVTDGYTF	TGTGCCAGTAGGCCGGGGGTGACGGATGGCTACACCTTC
TRBV15	-	TRBD1	TRBJ2-7	CATSRVGTGTYEQYF	TGTGCCACCAGCAGAGTGGGGACAGGGACCTACGAGCAGTACTTC
TRBV4-2	-	TRBD2	TRBJ2-1	CASSAWSGSFNEQFF	TGTGCCAGCAGCGCGTGGAGCGGGAGTTTCAATGAGCAGTTCTTC
TRBV18	-	TRBD2	TRBJ2-7	CASSLLAGDHEQYF	TGTGCCAGCTCCCTACTAGCGGGAGACCACGAGCAGTACTTC
TRBV11-2	-	-	TRBJ1-5	CASSSGLNQPQHF	TGTGCCAGCAGCTCAGGGCTCAATCAGCCCCAGCATTTT
TRBV5-1	-	-	TRBJ2-7	CASSKSPDYYEQYF	TGCGCCAGCAGTAAAAGTCCCGACTACTACGAGCAGTACTTC
TRBV18	-	TRBD2	TRBJ2-7	CASSPLRSREGYSYEQYF	TGTGCCAGCTCACCACTTCGGAGCAGGGAGGGATACTCCTACGAGCAGTACTTC
TRBV6-5	-	-	TRBJ1-2	CASSYSRWGATHGYTF	TGTGCCAGCAGTTACTCCCGTTGGGGAGCAACTCATGGCTACACCTTC
TRBV6-1	-	-	TRBJ2-7	CASSAQRGIPYEQYF	TGTGCCAGCAGTGCTCAGCGTGGAATCCCCTACGAGCAGTACTTC
TRBV28	once	-	TRBJ1-2	CASSLLPGASGGYTF	TGTGCCAGCAGTTTATTACCGGGGGCCTCGGGTGGCTACACCTTC
TRBV6-5	-	-	TRBJ1-5	CASSYLSDWQPQHF	TGTGCCAGCAGTTACCTATCGGATTGGCAGCCCCAGCATTTT
TRBV9	-	-	TRBJ2-1	CASSALGPLADEQFF	TGTGCCAGCAGCGCCTTGGGACCACTCGCGGATGAGCAGTTCTTC
TRBV7-2	-	-	TRBJ2-7	CASSPSTYEQYF	TGTGCCAGCAGCCCGTCGACTTACGAGCAGTACTTC
TRBV4-1	-	-	TRBJ2-5	CASRAAGGRETQYF	TGCGCCAGCAGGGCGGCAGGCGGTCGGGAGACCCAGTACTTC
TRBV28	-	-	TRBJ2-7	CASTLVGANSYEQYF	TGTGCCAGCACACTCGTAGGGGCGAACTCCTACGAGCAGTACTTC
TRBV7-9	once	-	TRBJ2-5	CASTRAGEETQYF	TGTGCCAGCACCCGGGCGGGTGAAGAGACCCAGTACTTC
TRBV28	-	TRBD2	TRBJ2-2	CASSPWTSGRVGELFF	TGTGCCAGCAGTCCCTGGACTAGCGGGAGGGTCGGGGAGCTGTTTTTT
TRBV27	-	-	TRBJ1-5	CASSLLRSNQPQHF	TGTGCCAGCAGTTTATTGCGCAGCAATCAGCCCCAGCATTTT